The 12 T cell receptor beta chains listed next were all sequenced from one sample in a study of cytomegalovirus exposure and HLA in healthy donors. 60 Vbeta and 13 Jbeta primers were used in PCR. Clones were read by immunoSEQ multiplex PCR, and TCRdb kept only the in-frame ones, dropping some. The sample holds about 250,000 clones; approximately 84% are singletons and the top ten take 0.24%. The sequenced sample consisted of PBMCs. The receptors derive from a girl aged 2 to 10 in good health and CMV-seronegative.

The count of this clone is one. The chain couples TRBV7-9 to TRBJ2-7; D is perhaps TRBD2 (5 bases). Trimming took 5 bases from V and 3 from J, leaving 14 bases between them. CDR3 length equals 14 residues. Germline assignment: CDR1 SEHNR and CDR2 FQNEAQ (reference sequence). CDR3 sequence reads: CASSAFSDNYEQYF. CDR3 nucleotide sequence: TGTGCCAGCAGCGCTTTTAGCGATAACTACGAGCAGTACTTC.

This clone has a handful of counts. The rearrangement joins TRBV29-1 to TRBJ2-3, with TRBD2 matching 7 bases. J lost 2 bases, V lost 6 bases, and 8 bases had no gene match. The CDR3 sequence is 14 residues long. Looked up from germline, CDR1 is SQVTM and CDR2 is ANQGSEA. The CDR3 loop is CSVSGRGDTDTQYF. CDR3 sequence (DNA): TGCAGCGTAAGTGGACGGGGGGACACAGATACGCAGTATTTT.

The J gene is TRBJ1-1, the V gene TRBV11-2; no firm D call. Per germline, CDR1 SGHAT and CDR2 FQNNGV. Trimming stripped 1 base from V and 5 bases from J, with 14 bases between. The CDR3 spans 15 residues. As DNA, the CDR3 is TGTGCCAGCAGCTTAGCGGCAGGATTGGCAACTGAAGCTTTCTTT. Translated, it gives CASSLAAGLATEAFF.

The gene calls are TRBV9 and TRBJ2-3, with D maybe TRBD1 (6 bases). CDR1 is SGDLS and CDR2 is YYNGEE in the germline V gene. The CDR3 consists of 16 residues. V was shortened by 3 bases and J by 2 bases, with 16 bases between the two germline ends. The CDR3 loop reads CASSGPRGKLTDTQYF. The DNA for the CDR3 is TGTGCCAGCAGCGGGCCCAGGGGTAAACTCACAGATACGCAGTATTTT.

A single count supports this clone. The chain combines TRBV11-2 with TRBJ1-4, with D possibly TRBD1 on 5 matching bases. The germline V gene has CDR1 SGHAT and CDR2 FQNNGV. The V gene lost 2 bases and the J gene lost 8 bases, with 15 bases spanning the gap. The CDR3 spans 15 residues. The CDR3 loop is CASSLPGPAGEKLFF. The CDR3 DNA is TGTGCCAGCAGCTTACCGGGGCCGGCGGGGGAAAAACTGTTTTTT.

The rearrangement joins TRBV5-4 to TRBJ2-1, with 7 positions matching TRBD1. The CDR3 extends over 15 amino acids. The germline CDR1 and CDR2 sequences are SGHNT and YYREEE (reference sequence). With 3 bases clipped from V and 1 base from J, the junction kept 4 bases outside the gene matches. The CDR3 nucleotides read TGTGCCAGCAGCTCCGGGACAGAGTCCTACAATGAGCAGTTCTTC. Translated: CASSSGTESYNEQFF.

This sequence joins TRBV9 and TRBJ2-7; TRBD2 agrees at 7 bases. From germline, CDR1 is SGDLS and CDR2 YYNGEE. The CDR3 spans 14 residues. J was trimmed by 5 bases and V by 3 bases; bases with no gene match: 8. CDR3 sequence reads: CASSDGRGLDEQYF. DNA for the CDR3: TGTGCCAGCAGCGACGGGCGGGGGTTGGACGAGCAGTACTTC.

The chain is built from TRBV6-6 and TRBJ2-7, with 12 bases lining up with TRBD1. The CDR3 extends over 15 amino acids. Germline lookup yields CDR1 MNHNY and CDR2 SVGAGI (reference sequence). V lost 5 bases to trimming and J lost 4 bases; unmatched junction nucleotides: 6. The CDR3 is CASSDSGQGAYEQYF. As DNA, the CDR3 is TGTGCCAGCAGTGATTCGGGACAGGGGGCGTACGAGCAGTACTTC.

The chain combines TRBV29-1 with TRBJ2-1, with 9 bases identical to TRBD2. The length of the CDR3 is 17 residues. V lost 4 bases, J lost 0 bases, and 10 bases stayed unmatched. Per the germline V gene, CDR1 is SQVTM and CDR2 is ANQGSEA. The DNA of the CDR3 is TGCAGCGTTGTGGGACTAGCAGGAGCCAGCTCCTACAATGAGCAGTTCTTC. It yields the protein CSVVGLAGASSYNEQFF.

The chain recombines TRBV7-6 with TRBJ2-5; 9 bases fit TRBD2. With the DNA end fitting TRBJ2-7 better, the J assignment may be wrong. Germline lookup yields CDR1 SGHVS and CDR2 FNYEAQ. The CDR3 has 14 residues. CDR3 residues: CASSPAGGLYEQYF. CDR3 nucleotide sequence: TGTGCCAGCAGCCCAGCGGGGGGCCTCTACGAGCAGTACTTC.

This chain links TRBV14 with TRBJ2-2; 12 nucleotides agree with TRBD1. Germline loops: CDR1 SGHDN, CDR2 FVKESK. The CDR3 totals 16 residues. The J segment lost 1 base and the V segment lost 4 bases, leaving 1 base of the junction unmatched. The CDR3 sequence is CASSRDRGLNTGELFF. The DNA for the CDR3 is TGTGCCAGCAGCCGGGACAGGGGGCTGAACACCGGGGAGCTGTTTTTT.

The genes are TRBV5-4 and TRBJ1-3; D gene ambiguous. The CDR3 contains 17 residues. In germline, CDR1 is SGHNT, CDR2 YYREEE (reference sequence). V was clipped by 0 bases and J by 0 bases, with 13 bases between them. Here the CDR3 DNA reads TGTGCCAGCAGCTTGGGTGGGAGTCCCAGCTCTGGAAACACCATATATTTT. This gives the protein CASSLGGSPSSGNTIYF.